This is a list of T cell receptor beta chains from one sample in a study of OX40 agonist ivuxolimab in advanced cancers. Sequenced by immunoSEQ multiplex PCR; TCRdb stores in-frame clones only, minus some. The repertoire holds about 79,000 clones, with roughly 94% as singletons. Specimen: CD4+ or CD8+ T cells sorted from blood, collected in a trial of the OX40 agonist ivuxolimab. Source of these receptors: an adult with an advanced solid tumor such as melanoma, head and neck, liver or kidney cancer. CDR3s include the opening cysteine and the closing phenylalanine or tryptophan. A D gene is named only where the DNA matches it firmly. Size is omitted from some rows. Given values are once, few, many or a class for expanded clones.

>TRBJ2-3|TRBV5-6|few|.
CASSLGGTDTQYF
TGTGCCAGCAGCTTAGGAGGCACAGATACGCAGTATTTT
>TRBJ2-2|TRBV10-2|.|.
CASSFTGFQAGELFF
TGCGCCAGCAGTTTCACAGGGTTCCAAGCCGGGGAGCTGTTTTTT
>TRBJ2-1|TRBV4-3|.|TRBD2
CASSQDWGGHNEQFF
TGCGCCAGCAGCCAAGACTGGGGGGGACACAATGAGCAGTTCTTC
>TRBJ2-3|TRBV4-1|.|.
CASSQDFGASTDTQYF
TGCGCCAGCAGCCAAGATTTCGGTGCTAGCACAGATACGCAGTATTTT
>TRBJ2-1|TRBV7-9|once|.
CASSLFGVVNEQFF
TGTGCCAGCAGCTTATTTGGGGTGGTGAATGAGCAGTTCTTC
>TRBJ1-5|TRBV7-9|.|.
CASSLAMVNQPQHF
TGTGCCAGCAGCTTAGCGATGGTGAATCAGCCCCAGCATTTT
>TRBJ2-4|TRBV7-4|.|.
CASSLGGDKNIQYF
TGTGCCAGCAGCTTAGGAGGGGACAAAAACATTCAGTACTTC
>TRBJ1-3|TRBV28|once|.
CASSLSLQGGNTIYF
TGTGCCAGCAGTTTATCCCTCCAGGGAGGAAACACCATATATTTT
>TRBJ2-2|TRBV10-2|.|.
CASSVNTGELFF
TGCGCCAGCAGCGTAAACACCGGGGAGCTGTTTTTT
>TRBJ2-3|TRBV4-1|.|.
CASSQSTDTQYF
TGCGCCAGCAGCCAAAGCACAGATACGCAGTATTTT
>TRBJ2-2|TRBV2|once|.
CASSSASNTGELFF
TGTGCCAGCAGTTCTGCGTCGAACACCGGGGAGCTGTTTTTT
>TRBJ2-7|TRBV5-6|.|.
CASSLTGLSSYEQYF
TGTGCCAGCAGCCTGACGGGACTGAGCTCCTACGAGCAGTACTTC
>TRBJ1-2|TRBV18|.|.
CASSPRADNYGYTF
TGTGCCAGCTCACCACGGGCAGACAACTATGGCTACACCTTC